This TCR beta chain was sequenced during a study of shared clonotypes between healthy human individuals. As for the study in general: With ages of 18 to 49, the donors were two women and a few men.

Study-level points and caveats: In general, naive subsets displayed greater estimated richness than memory subsets did. The study found lower generation probabilities in non-shared clonotypes than in those shared by all four donors.

A single count supports this clone. The antigen is undetermined. The table came from immunoSEQ multiplex PCR; TCRdb's copy has only in-frame clones and leaves some out. The sample yields about 600,000 clones, around 97% seen once. The ends were cut back, 2 bases at V and 4 bases at J, with 13 bases in the middle. The germline V gene encodes CDR1 SGHVS and CDR2 FNYEAQ. The CDR3 loop spans 15 amino acids. Donors included only healthy HIV-negative adults lacking recent acute infections or vaccinations. This sequence originates from a woman aged 30 to 39 in good health. The sequenced sample consisted of naive CD4+ T cells sorted from blood. Documented subset: CD45RA+ positively selected. The chain couples TRBV7-6 to TRBJ2-3; TRBD2 might be the D (6 bases). DNA for the CDR3: TGTGCCAGCAGCTTAACGGGGGTCATGGCAGATACGCAGTATTTT. Translated, it gives CASSLTGVMADTQYF.